One and the same sample provided the 4 T cell receptor beta chains below, sequenced in a study of CD8+CD57+ T cells in acquired aplastic anemia. Both TCR beta VDJ combination and CDR3 sequence profiling were carried out. Genomic DNA was the template for this profiling. MiXCR, run by TCRdb on the reads, gives a single entry per CDR3 protein. The sample has approximately 190,000 distinct CDR3 sequences, about three fifths seen once. Sequencing used sorted CD4+, CD8+, or CD8+CD57+ T cells (not recorded which) from PBMCs. The source of these receptors is a human donor with severe aplastic anemia or a healthy control (not recorded which).

The chain recombines TRBV2 with TRBJ2-2; 7 bases agree with TRBD2. The V segment lost 7 bases and the J segment 3 bases; nucleotides outside the gene matches: 8. The CDR3 covers 15 residues. Germline V gene sequence: CDR1 SNHLY, CDR2 FYNNEI. DNA of the CDR3: TGTGCCAGCATGATGCTAGCGGAGCACACCGGGGAGCTGTTTTTT. Translated: CASMMLAEHTGELFF.

This clonotype showed up just a few times. This may come from a read error, since a much larger clone is one base off. The chain uses TRBV7-9 and TRBJ2-1, with D tentatively TRBD1 (6 bases). Trimming took 9 bases from V and 4 from J, leaving 16 bases between them. This CDR3 contains 14 residues. The germline CDR1 and CDR2 sequences are SEHNR and FQNEAQ (reference sequence). The CDR3 loop is CASRGGSLYNEQFF. The CDR3 DNA reads TGTGCCAGTAGAGGGGGAAGCTTATACAATGAGCAGTTCTTC.

The chain has TRBV12-3 or TRBV12-4 and TRBJ1-2; 11 nucleotides align to TRBD1. J was trimmed by 4 bases and V by 6 bases; bases with no gene match: 1. The CDR3 extends over 13 amino acids. Here the CDR3 reads CASRGTGGYGYTF. In nucleotides, the CDR3 is TGTGCCAGCAGGGGGACAGGGGGCTATGGCTACACCTTC.

The rearrangement joins TRBV9 to TRBJ1-1, with TRBD1 as a possible D gene (6 bases). Trimming pared 4 bases from V and 1 base from J, leaving 14 bases between. Looked up from germline, CDR1 is SGDLS and CDR2 is YYNGEE. The CDR3 spans 15 residues. CDR3 sequence reads: CASSPTGTTNTEAFF. The CDR3 nucleotides read TGTGCCAGCAGCCCCACCGGGACAACGAACACTGAAGCTTTCTTT.